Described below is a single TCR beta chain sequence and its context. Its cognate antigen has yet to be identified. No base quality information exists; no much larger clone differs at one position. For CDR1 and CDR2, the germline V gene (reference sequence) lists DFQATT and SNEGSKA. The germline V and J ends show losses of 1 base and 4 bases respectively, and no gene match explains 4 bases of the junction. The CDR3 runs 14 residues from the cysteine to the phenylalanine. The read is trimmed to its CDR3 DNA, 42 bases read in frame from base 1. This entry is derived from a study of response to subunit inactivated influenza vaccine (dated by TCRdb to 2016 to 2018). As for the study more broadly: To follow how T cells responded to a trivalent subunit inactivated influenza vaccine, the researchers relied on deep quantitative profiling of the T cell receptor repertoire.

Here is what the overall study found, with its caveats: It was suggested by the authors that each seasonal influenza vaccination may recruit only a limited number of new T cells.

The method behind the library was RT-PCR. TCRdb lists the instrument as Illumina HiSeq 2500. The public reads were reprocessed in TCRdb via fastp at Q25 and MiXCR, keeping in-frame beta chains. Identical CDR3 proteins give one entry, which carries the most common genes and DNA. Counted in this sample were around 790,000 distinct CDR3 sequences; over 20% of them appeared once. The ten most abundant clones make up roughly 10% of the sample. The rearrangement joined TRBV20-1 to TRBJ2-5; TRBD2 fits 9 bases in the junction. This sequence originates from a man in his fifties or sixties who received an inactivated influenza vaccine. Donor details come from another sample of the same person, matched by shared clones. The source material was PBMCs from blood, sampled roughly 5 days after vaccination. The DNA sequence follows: TGCAGTGCTAGAGTCAGCGGGAGGAGAGAGACCCAGTACTTC. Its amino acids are CSARVSGRRETQYF.